Included here is one T cell receptor (beta chain) sequence, with context. The antigen is not known. The CDR3 has 12 amino acids. Per the germline V gene, CDR1 is SGHDN and CDR2 is FVKESK. These data belong to a study of T cells expressing NK-cell markers. TCR beta libraries carry UMIs added by 5'RACE template switching. TCRdb reanalyzed the 5' RACE reads, giving one entry per CDR3 protein sequence and no DNA. The table for this sample gives about 150,000 distinct CDR3 sequences. Study-wide points: The study found dominant NKG2C+ clonotypes at about 1.0-7.0% of CD8+ T cells in about six donors. Several donors likewise had their CD3+CD56-NKG2C+ fraction led by these clonotypes. Whether the expanded NKG2C+ T cell clones recognized HCMV remained unclear.

The sample taken for sequencing was blood T cells: a sorted CD56 or NKG2C T cell subset, CD4+ or CD8+ T cells, or bulk PBMC T cells (not recorded which). The V call is TRBV14, the J call TRBJ1-1. The TCR sequence derives from a man aged 18-75 years in good health. The chain's CDR3 is CASSQDRLGAFF.